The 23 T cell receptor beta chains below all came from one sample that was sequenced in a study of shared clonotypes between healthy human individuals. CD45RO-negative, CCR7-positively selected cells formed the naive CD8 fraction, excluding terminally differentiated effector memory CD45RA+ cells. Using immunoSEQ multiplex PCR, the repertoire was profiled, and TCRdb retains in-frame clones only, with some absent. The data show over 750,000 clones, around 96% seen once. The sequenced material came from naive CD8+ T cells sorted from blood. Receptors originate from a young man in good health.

The CDR3 sequence is CASSFNKGYTIYF. The DNA for the CDR3 is TGTGCCAGCAGTTTCAACAAAGGATACACCATATATTTT. The J gene is TRBJ1-3, the V gene TRBV27, with D unclear. Germline lookup yields CDR1 MNHEY and CDR2 SMNVEV (reference sequence). The CDR3 is 13 amino acids. The germline V and J ends were trimmed by 3 bases and 8 bases, with 11 bases remaining between them.

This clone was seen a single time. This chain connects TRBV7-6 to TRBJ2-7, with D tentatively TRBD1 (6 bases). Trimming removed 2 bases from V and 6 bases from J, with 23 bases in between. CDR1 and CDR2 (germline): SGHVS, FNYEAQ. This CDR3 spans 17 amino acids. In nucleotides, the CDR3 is TGTGCCAGCAGCTTACCGAACGTGGGACACCCTACTACCGAGCAGTACTTC. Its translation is CASSLPNVGHPTTEQYF.

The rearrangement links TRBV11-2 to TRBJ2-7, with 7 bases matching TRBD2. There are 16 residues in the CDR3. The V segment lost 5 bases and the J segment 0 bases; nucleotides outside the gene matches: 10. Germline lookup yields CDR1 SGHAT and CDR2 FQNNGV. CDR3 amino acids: CASSNPGGGTSYEQYF. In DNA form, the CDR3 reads TGTGCCAGCAGCAACCCGGGAGGCGGAACCTCCTACGAGCAGTACTTC.

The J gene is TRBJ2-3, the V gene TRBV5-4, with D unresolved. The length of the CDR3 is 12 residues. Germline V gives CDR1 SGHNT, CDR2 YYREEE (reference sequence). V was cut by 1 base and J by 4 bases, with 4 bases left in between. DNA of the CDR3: TGTGCCAGCAGCTTGAATTCAGATACGCAGTATTTT. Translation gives CASSLNSDTQYF.

In DNA form, the CDR3 reads TGTGCCAGCAGTCCTTCGAGGTCCGAGCAGTACTTC. This gives the protein CASSPSRSEQYF. The chain couples TRBV27 to TRBJ2-7; the D is unclear. V gave up 5 bases and J gave up 6 bases, with 11 bases separating them. This CDR3 region has 12 residues. Germline CDR1 reads MNHEY; CDR2 reads SMNVEV (reference sequence).

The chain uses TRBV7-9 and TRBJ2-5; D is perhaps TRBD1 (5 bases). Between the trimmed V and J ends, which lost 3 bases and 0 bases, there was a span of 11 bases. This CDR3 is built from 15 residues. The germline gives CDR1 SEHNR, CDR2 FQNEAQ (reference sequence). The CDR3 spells CASSFLTGYQETQYF. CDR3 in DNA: TGTGCCAGCAGCTTCCTCACAGGATACCAAGAGACCCAGTACTTC.

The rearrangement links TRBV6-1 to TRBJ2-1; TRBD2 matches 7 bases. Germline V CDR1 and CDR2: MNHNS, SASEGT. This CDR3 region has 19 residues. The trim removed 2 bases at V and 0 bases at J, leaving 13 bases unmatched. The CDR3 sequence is CASSEIPSGLRSSYNEQFF. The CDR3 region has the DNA TGTGCCAGCAGTGAAATTCCTAGCGGTCTACGGAGCTCCTACAATGAGCAGTTCTTC.

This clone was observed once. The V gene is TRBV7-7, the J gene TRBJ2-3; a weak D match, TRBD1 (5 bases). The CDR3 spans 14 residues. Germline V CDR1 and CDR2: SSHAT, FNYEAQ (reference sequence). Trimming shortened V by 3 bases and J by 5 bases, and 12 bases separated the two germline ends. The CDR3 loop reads CASSLGLTEDTQYF. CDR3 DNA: TGTGCCAGCAGCTTGGGATTGACAGAAGATACGCAGTATTTT.

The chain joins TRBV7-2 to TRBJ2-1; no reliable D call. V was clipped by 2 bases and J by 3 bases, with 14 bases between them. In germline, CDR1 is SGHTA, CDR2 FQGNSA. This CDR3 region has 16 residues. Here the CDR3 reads CASSLYPQNLYNEQFF. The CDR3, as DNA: TGTGCCAGCAGCTTATACCCCCAGAACCTCTACAATGAGCAGTTCTTC.

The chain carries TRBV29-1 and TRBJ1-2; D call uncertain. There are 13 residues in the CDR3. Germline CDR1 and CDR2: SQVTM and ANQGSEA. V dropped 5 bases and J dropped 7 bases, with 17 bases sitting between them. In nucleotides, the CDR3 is TGCAGCGTTCAACCAGCGGGGAGGAGTGGCTACACCTTC. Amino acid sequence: CSVQPAGRSGYTF.

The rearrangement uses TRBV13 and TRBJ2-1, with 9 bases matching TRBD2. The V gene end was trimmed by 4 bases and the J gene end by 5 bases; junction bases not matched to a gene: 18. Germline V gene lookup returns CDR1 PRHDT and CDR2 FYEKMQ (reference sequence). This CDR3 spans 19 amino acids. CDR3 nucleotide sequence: TGTGCCAGCAGCTGGCGTCGAGGGGCGGGAGGGCCGCTCGACAATGAGCAGTTCTTC. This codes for CASSWRRGAGGPLDNEQFF.

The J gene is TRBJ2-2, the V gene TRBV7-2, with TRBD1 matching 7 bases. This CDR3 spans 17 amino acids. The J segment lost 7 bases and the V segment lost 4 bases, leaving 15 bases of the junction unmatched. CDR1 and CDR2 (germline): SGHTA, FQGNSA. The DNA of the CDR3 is TGTGCCAGCAGCTCATGGCCCCCAACAGGGGTAGACGGGGAGCTGTTTTTT. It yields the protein CASSSWPPTGVDGELFF.

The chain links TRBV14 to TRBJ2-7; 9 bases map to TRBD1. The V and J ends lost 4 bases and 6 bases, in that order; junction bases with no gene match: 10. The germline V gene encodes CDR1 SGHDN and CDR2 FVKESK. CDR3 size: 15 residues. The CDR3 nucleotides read TGTGCCAGCAGCCCCTGGACAGGGGTCCCAACCGAGCAGTACTTC. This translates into CASSPWTGVPTEQYF. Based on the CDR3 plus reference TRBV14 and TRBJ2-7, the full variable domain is EAGVTQFPSHSVIEKGQTVTLRCDPISGHDNLYWYRRVMGKEIKFLLHFVKESKQDESGMPNNRFLAERTGGTYSTLKVQPAELEDSGVYFCASSPWTGVPTEQYFGPGTRLTVT.

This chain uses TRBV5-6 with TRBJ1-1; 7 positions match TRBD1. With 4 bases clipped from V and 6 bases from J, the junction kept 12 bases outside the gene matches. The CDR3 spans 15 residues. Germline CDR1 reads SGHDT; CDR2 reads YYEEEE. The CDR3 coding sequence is TGTGCCAGCAGCGCGGAAACAGGGGCGGCCGCTGAAGCTTTCTTT. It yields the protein CASSAETGAAAEAFF.

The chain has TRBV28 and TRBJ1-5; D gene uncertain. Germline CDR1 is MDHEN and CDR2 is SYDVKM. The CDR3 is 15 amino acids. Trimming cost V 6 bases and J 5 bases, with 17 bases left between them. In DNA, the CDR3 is TGTGCCAGCAGAATGCTTCTCCGGGTAGATCAGCCCCAGCATTTT. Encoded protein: CASRMLLRVDQPQHF.

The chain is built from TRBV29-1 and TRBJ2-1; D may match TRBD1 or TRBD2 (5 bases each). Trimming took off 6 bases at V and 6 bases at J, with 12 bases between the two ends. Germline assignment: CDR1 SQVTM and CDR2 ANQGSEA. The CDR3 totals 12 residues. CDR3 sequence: CSVGEAGNEQFF. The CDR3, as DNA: TGCAGCGTGGGGGAAGCTGGCAATGAGCAGTTCTTC.

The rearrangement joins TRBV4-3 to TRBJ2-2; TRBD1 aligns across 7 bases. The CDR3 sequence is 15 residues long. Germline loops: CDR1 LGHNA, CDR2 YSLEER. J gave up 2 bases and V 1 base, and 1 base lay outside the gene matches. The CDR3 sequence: CASSQGTGNTGELFF. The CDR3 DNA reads TGCGCCAGCAGCCAAGGGACAGGAAACACCGGGGAGCTGTTTTTT.

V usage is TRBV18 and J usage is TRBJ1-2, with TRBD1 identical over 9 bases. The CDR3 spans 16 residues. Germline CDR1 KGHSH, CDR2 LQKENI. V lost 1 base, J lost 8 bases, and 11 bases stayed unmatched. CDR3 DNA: TGTGCCAGCTCACCACAATCTACAGGGGGCAGGTCGGGCTACACCTTC. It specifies CASSPQSTGGRSGYTF.

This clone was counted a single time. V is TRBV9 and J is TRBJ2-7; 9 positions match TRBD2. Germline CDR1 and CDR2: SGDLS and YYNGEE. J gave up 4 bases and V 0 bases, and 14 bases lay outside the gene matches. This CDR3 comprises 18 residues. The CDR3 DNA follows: TGTGCCAGCAGCGTAGGAGGCCCCGGGACTAGCTTCGCATACGAGCAGTACTTC. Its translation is CASSVGGPGTSFAYEQYF.

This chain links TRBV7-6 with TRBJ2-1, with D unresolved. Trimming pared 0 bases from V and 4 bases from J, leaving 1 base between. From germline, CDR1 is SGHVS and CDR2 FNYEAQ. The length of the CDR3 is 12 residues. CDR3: CASSLAYNEQFF. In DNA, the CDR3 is TGTGCCAGCAGCTTAGCGTACAATGAGCAGTTCTTC.

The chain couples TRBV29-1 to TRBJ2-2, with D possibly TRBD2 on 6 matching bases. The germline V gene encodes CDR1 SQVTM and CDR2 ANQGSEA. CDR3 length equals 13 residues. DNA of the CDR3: TGCAGTGCGCGGGACCCGAACACCGGGGAGCTGTTTTTT. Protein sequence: CSARDPNTGELFF.

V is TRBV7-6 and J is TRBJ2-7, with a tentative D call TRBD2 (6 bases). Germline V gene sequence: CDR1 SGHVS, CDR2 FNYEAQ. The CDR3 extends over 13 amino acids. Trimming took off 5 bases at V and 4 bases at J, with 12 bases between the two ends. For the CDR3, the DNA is TGTGCCAGCAGCCCCGCTAGCGTATACGAGCAGTACTTC. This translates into CASSPASVYEQYF.

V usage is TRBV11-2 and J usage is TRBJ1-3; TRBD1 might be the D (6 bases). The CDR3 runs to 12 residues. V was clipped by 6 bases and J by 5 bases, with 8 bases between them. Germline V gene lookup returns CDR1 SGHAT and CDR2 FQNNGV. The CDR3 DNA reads TGTGCCAGCAGAGGACAGCGAAACACCATATATTTT. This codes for CASRGQRNTIYF.